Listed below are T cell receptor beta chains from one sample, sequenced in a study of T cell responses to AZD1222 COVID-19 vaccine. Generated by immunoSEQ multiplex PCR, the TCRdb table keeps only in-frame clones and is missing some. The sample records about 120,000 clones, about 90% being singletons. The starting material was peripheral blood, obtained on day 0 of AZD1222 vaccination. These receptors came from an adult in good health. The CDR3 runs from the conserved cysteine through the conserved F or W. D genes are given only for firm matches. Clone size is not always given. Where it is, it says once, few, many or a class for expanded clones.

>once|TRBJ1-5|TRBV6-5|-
CASSSTDSYQPQHF
TGTGCCAGCAGTTCCACCGACAGTTATCAGCCCCAGCATTTT
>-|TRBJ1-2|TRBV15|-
CATSRDFNSNYGYTF
TGTGCCACCAGCAGAGATTTTAACAGTAACTATGGCTACACCTTC
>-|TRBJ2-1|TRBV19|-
CASSKGYFGNEQFF
TGTGCCAGTAGCAAGGGATATTTTGGCAATGAGCAGTTCTTC
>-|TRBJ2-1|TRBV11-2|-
CASSLELGSYNEQFF
TGTGCCAGCAGCTTAGAGCTGGGGTCCTACAATGAGCAGTTCTTC
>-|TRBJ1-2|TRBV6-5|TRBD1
CASSYGDRGLNTF
TGTGCCAGCAGTTATGGGGACAGGGGGCTGAACACCTTC
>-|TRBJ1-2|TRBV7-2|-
CASSLRGGAARYGYTF
TGTGCCAGCAGCTTACGGGGTGGGGCTGCCCGTTATGGCTACACCTTC
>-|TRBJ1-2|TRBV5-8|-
CASSLRGDYGYTF
TGTGCCAGCAGCTTGAGGGGGGACTATGGCTACACCTTC
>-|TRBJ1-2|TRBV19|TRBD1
CASSIGTGGFYGYTF
TGTGCCAGTAGTATTGGGACAGGGGGGTTCTATGGCTACACCTTC
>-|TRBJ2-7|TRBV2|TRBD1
CASSRSVQGVSYEQYF
TGTGCCAGCAGTAGGAGTGTACAGGGGGTCTCCTACGAGCAGTACTTC
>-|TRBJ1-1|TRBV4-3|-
CASSQRTRNTEAFF
TGCGCCAGCAGCCAACGGACAAGGAACACTGAAGCTTTCTTT
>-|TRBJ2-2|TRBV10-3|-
CAISERGVGGKTGELFF
TGTGCCATCAGTGAGCGAGGAGTCGGAGGGAAGACCGGGGAGCTGTTTTTT
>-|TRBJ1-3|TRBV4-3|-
CASSQGDSGNTIYF
TGCGCCAGCAGCCAAGGGGACTCTGGAAACACCATATATTTT
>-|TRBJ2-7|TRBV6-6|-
CASSTTGSSYEQYF
TGTGCCAGCAGCACCACAGGGAGCTCCTACGAGCAGTACTTC
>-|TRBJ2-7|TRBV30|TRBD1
CAWSGRDRFYEQYF
TGTGCCTGGAGTGGCCGGGACAGGTTTTACGAGCAGTACTTC
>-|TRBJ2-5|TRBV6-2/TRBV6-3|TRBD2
CASSPGTSIQTQYF
TGTGCCAGCAGTCCCGGGACTAGCATCCAGACCCAGTACTTC
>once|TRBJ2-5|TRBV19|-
CASELTDRGETQYF
TGTGCCAGCGAATTGACAGATAGGGGAGAGACCCAGTACTTC
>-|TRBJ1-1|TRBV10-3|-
CAISESPRDTEAFF
TGTGCCATCAGTGAGTCGCCAAGGGACACTGAAGCTTTCTTT
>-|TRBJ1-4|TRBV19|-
CASSIRRGNEKLFF
TGTGCCAGTAGTATAAGGCGGGGGAATGAAAAACTGTTTTTT
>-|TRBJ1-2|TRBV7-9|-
CASSLDSGQDYGYTF
TGTGCCAGCAGCTTAGATTCGGGGCAAGATTATGGCTACACCTTC
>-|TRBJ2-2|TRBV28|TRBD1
CASTLNRGPNTGELFF
TGTGCCAGCACCCTCAACAGGGGACCTAACACCGGGGAGCTGTTTTTT
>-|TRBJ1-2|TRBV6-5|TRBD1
CASRSSGGTYGYTF
TGTGCCAGCAGGTCCTCAGGGGGCACCTATGGCTACACCTTC
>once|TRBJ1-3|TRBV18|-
CASSPAVTVGNTIYF
TGTGCCAGCTCACCAGCTGTGACAGTTGGAAACACCATATATTTT
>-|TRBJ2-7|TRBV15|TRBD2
CATSREGRGEQYF
TGTGCCACCAGCAGAGAGGGGAGGGGCGAGCAGTACTTC
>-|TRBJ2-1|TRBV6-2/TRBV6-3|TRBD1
CASSYSEGARALDEQFF
TGTGCCAGCAGTTACTCAGAGGGGGCAAGGGCTTTGGATGAGCAGTTCTTC
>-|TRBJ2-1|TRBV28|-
CASRLFDGGGPGEQFF
TGTGCCAGCAGGCTTTTCGACGGTGGAGGGCCCGGTGAGCAGTTCTTC
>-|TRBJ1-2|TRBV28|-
CASSRVGSPYYGYTF
TGTGCCAGCAGCAGGGTAGGGTCCCCCTACTATGGCTACACCTTC
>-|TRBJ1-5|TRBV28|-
CASFTSFSRSSNQPQHF
TGTGCCAGCTTTACCTCCTTTAGTCGTAGTAGCAATCAGCCCCAGCATTTT
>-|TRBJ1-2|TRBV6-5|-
CASSYSIVGPNYGYTF
TGTGCCAGCAGTTACTCGATTGTGGGGCCTAACTATGGCTACACCTTC
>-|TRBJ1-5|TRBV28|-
CASRRASQTNQPQHF
TGTGCCAGCAGAAGGGCCAGCCAAACCAATCAGCCCCAGCATTTT
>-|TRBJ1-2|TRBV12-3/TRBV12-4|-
CASSNRADYGYTF
TGTGCCAGCTCAAACCGGGCTGACTATGGCTACACCTTC
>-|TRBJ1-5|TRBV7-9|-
CASSLPGFSEPQHF
TGTGCCAGCAGCCTTCCAGGGTTCTCGGAGCCCCAGCATTTT
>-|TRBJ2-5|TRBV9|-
CASSGEELGEETQYF
TGTGCCAGCAGCGGAGAGGAGCTGGGGGAAGAGACCCAGTACTTC
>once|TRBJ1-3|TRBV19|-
CASRASGGNTIYF
TGTGCCAGCCGGGCAAGCGGAGGAAACACCATATATTTT
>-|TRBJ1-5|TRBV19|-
CASSIGNWGYQPQHF
TGTGCCAGTAGTATTGGGAATTGGGGGTATCAGCCCCAGCATTTT
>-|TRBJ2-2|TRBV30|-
CASRPSGELFF
TGTGCCTCCAGACCCTCCGGGGAGCTGTTTTTT
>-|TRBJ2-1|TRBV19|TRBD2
CASSIDGGRANEQFF
TGTGCCAGTAGTATTGATGGCGGGAGGGCGAATGAGCAGTTCTTC
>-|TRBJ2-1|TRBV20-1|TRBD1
CSASAQGAYNEQFF
TGCAGTGCTAGTGCCCAGGGGGCCTACAATGAGCAGTTCTTC
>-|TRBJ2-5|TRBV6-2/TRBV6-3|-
CASSYDSRGQETQYF
TGTGCCAGCAGTTACGATAGTCGGGGCCAAGAGACCCAGTACTTC
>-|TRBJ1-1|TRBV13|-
CASRPGHSGAFTEAFF
TGTGCCAGCAGGCCCGGACATTCGGGGGCGTTTACTGAAGCTTTCTTT
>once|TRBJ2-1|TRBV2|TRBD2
CASSGENFWAGGSNEQFF
TGTGCCAGCAGTGGAGAGAACTTTTGGGCGGGAGGGTCCAATGAGCAGTTCTTC
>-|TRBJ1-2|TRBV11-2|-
CASSLEGRYGYTF
TGTGCCAGCAGCTTAGAGGGGCGCTATGGCTACACCTTC
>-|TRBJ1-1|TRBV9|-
CASSVVLGGRETEAFF
TGTGCCAGCAGCGTAGTGCTGGGAGGGAGAGAGACTGAAGCTTTCTTT
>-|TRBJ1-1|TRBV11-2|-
CASSLALNTEAFF
TGTGCCAGCAGCTTGGCCCTGAACACTGAAGCTTTCTTT
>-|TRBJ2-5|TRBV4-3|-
CASSQAVGQYQETQYF
TGCGCCAGCAGCCAAGCCGTCGGACAGTACCAAGAGACCCAGTACTTC
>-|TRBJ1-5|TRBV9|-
CASSVGPEIYSNQPQHF
TGTGCCAGCAGCGTAGGTCCGGAAATTTATAGCAATCAGCCCCAGCATTTT
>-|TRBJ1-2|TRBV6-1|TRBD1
CASSDTTGGYGYTF
TGTGCCAGCAGTGATACGACAGGGGGCTATGGCTACACCTTC